Following are 28 T cell receptor beta chains from one sample sequenced in a study of T-cell memory formation after mild COVID-19. TCRdb reprocessed the 5' RACE reads with MiXCR, giving one entry per CDR3 protein. The sample includes 350,000 or so distinct CDR3 sequences, approximately 12% seen only once; the top ten take 20% to 25%. Sequenced: PBMCs or a T cell subset sorted from them (not recorded which). These receptors all come from a man between 18 and 29 years old who had mild COVID-19 (a few samples of this study predate the infection). Cell type and time point are not known.

The V gene is TRBV6-2 or TRBV6-3, the J gene TRBJ1-5, with 9 bases that match TRBD1. The CDR3 is made up of 19 amino acids. Per germline, CDR1 MNHEY and CDR2 SVGEGT. J was trimmed by 6 bases and V by 5 bases; bases with no gene match: 20. The CDR3 protein is CASSTSPFSGTGYSQPQHF. CDR3 sequence (DNA): TGTGCCAGCAGTACCTCCCCCTTTTCCGGGACAGGGTACAGTCAGCCCCAGCATTTT.

The V call is TRBV7-9, the J call TRBJ2-1, with D possibly TRBD2 on 6 matching bases. Deletions cut 8 bases from V and 4 bases from J, with 27 bases between. This CDR3 region has 18 residues. Per germline, CDR1 SEHNR and CDR2 FQNEAQ (reference sequence). CDR3 DNA: TGTGCCAGCTTCGAGGACTCCGATCGAGGAGGGGATTACAATGAGCAGTTCTTC. As protein: CASFEDSDRGGDYNEQFF.

This clonotype was observed a few times. V gene TRBV7-9 combines with J gene TRBJ2-1; weak D call: TRBD1 (5 bases). The V gene lost 1 base and the J gene lost 9 bases, with 10 bases spanning the gap. The germline gives CDR1 SEHNR, CDR2 FQNEAQ (reference sequence). The CDR3 loop spans 13 amino acids. This CDR3 is CASSLVMQGEQFF. As DNA, the CDR3 is TGTGCCAGCAGCTTAGTAATGCAGGGTGAGCAGTTCTTC.

In this sample, this clonotype turned up a few times. The V and J genes are TRBV20-1 and TRBJ1-2; D is ambiguous. The CDR3 is made up of 16 amino acids. Germline CDR1 is DFQATT and CDR2 is SNEGSKA (reference sequence). Trimming cost V 6 bases and J 4 bases, with 24 bases left between them. CDR3 residues: CSASEPVDRGSYGYTF. The CDR3 region has the DNA TGCAGTGCCTCCGAGCCAGTTGATCGGGGTAGCTATGGCTACACCTTC.

There are many counts of this clonotype. The chain recombines TRBV7-2 with TRBJ2-1; D not resolved. Per the germline V gene, CDR1 is SGHTA and CDR2 is FQGNSA. This CDR3 region has 11 residues. V dropped 5 bases and J dropped 2 bases, with 1 base sitting between them. This chain's CDR3 is CASSAYNEQFF. CDR3 DNA sequence: TGTGCCAGCAGCGCCTACAATGAGCAGTTCTTC.

This clonotype was detected ten times or more. The chain has TRBV7-8 and TRBJ2-3; 14 bases match TRBD2. Germline CDR1 SGHVS, CDR2 FQNEAQ. This CDR3 spans 20 amino acids. The ends lost 0 bases at V and 4 bases at J; junction bases unmatched: 12. CDR3 in amino acids: CASSLALGTSGGPLADTQYF. CDR3 coding DNA: TGTGCCAGCAGCTTAGCGCTAGGGACTAGCGGGGGCCCATTAGCAGATACGCAGTATTTT.

This clonotype was detected ten times or more. The V gene is TRBV5-1, the J gene TRBJ2-5; D might be TRBD2 (6 bases). Looked up from germline, CDR1 is SGHRS and CDR2 is YFSETQ. The CDR3 consists of 15 residues. V was clipped by 0 bases and J by 2 bases, with 11 bases between them. Here the CDR3 DNA reads TGCGCCAGCAGCTTGGGGACTACGGTGCAAGAGACCCAGTACTTC. Translation: CASSLGTTVQETQYF. Complete variable domain (other parts from reference TRBV5-1 and TRBJ2-5): KAGVTQTPRYLIKTRGQQVTLSCSPISGHRSVSWYQQTPGQGLQFLFEYFSETQRNKGNFPGRFSGRQFSNSRSEMNVSTLELGDSALYLCASSLGTTVQETQYFGPGTRLLVL.

This clonotype appeared many times. This chain uses TRBV15 with TRBJ1-3; no firm D call. CDR1 and CDR2 from the germline V gene are LNHNV and YYDKDF (reference sequence). V lost 0 bases, J lost 0 bases, and 12 bases lay in between. This CDR3 is 17 amino acids long. In DNA form, the CDR3 reads TGTGCCACCAGCAGAGAAATGGTATCTAACTCTGGAAACACCATATATTTT. Protein: CATSREMVSNSGNTIYF.

In this sample, this clonotype turned up many times. The chain has TRBV4-3 and TRBJ2-5; weak D call: TRBD2 (5 bases). The V and J ends lost 1 base and 5 bases respectively, with 14 bases between them. The CDR3 totals 15 residues. Germline loops: CDR1 LGHNA, CDR2 YSLEER. The CDR3 reads CASSQGTVSGETQYF. CDR3 sequence (DNA): TGCGCCAGCAGCCAAGGGACGGTGTCGGGGGAGACCCAGTACTTC.

The chain carries TRBV19 and TRBJ1-2; D not resolved. Between the trimmed V and J ends, which lost 5 bases and 4 bases, there was a span of 17 bases. The CDR3 totals 15 residues. Germline-derived CDR1 and CDR2 are LNHDA and SQIVND (reference sequence). The CDR3 coding sequence is TGTGCCAGTAGTTTTGGCTTACAGCGCTTCTATGGCTACACCTTC. Protein: CASSFGLQRFYGYTF. Complete variable domain (other parts from reference TRBV19 and TRBJ1-2): DGGITQSPKYLFRKEGQNVTLSCEQNLNHDAMYWYRQDPGQGLRLIYYSQIVNDFQKGDIAEGYSVSREKKESFPLTVTSAQKNPTAFYLCASSFGLQRFYGYTFGSGTRLTVV.

This clonotype showed up just a few times. This rearrangement joins TRBV29-1 to TRBJ1-1, with D maybe TRBD1 (5 bases). CDR3 length: 12 residues. The V and J ends lost 5 bases and 5 bases respectively, with 12 bases between them. The germline V gene has CDR1 SQVTM and CDR2 ANQGSEA. The CDR3 DNA follows: TGCAGCGTTCTCTGGGGGGGGACTGAAGCTTTCTTT. As protein: CSVLWGGTEAFF.

The chain couples TRBV11-2 to TRBJ1-4, with D perhaps TRBD1 (5 bases). The V end lost 0 bases, the J end lost 0 bases, and 14 bases lay between the germline ends. The CDR3 runs to 18 residues. CDR1 is SGHAT and CDR2 is FQNNGV in the germline V gene. CDR3 loop: CASSLDRWGIATNEKLFF. The DNA for the CDR3 is TGTGCCAGCAGCTTAGATCGCTGGGGGATTGCAACTAATGAAAAACTGTTTTTT. The entire variable domain, with the rest obtained from reference TRBV11-2 and TRBJ1-4, is as follows: EAGVAQSPRYKIIEKRQSVAFWCNPISGHATLYWYQQILGQGPKLLIQFQNNGVVDDSQLPKDRFSAERLKGVDSTLKIQPAKLEDSAVYLCASSLDRWGIATNEKLFFGSGTQLSVL.

In this sample, this clonotype turned up a few times. The rearrangement uses TRBV5-1 and TRBJ2-5, with unresolved D. Germline loops: CDR1 SGHRS, CDR2 YFSETQ. Trimming left V 4 bases short and J 5 bases short, with 6 bases between. The CDR3 sequence is 11 residues long. The CDR3 reads CASSMLETQYF. The CDR3, as DNA: TGCGCCAGCAGCATGCTTGAGACCCAGTACTTC.

In its sample, this clonotype was seen a few times. One junction end does not reproduce the germline sequence, and a read error may be involved. The chain combines TRBV7-7 with TRBJ2-3; weak D call: TRBD2 (5 bases). This CDR3 comprises 15 residues. Germline CDR1 SSHAT, CDR2 FNYEAQ (reference sequence). The CDR3 here is CASSLNPGSTDTQYF. The CDR3, as DNA: TGTGCTAGCAGCTTAAATCCGGGGAGCACAGATACGCAGTATTTT. Combining the CDR3 with reference TRBV7-7 and TRBJ2-3 gives the whole variable domain GAGVSQSPRYKVTKRGQDVTLRCDPISSHATLYWYQQALGQGPEFLTYFNYEAQPDKSGLPSDRFSAERPEGSISTLTIQRTEQRDSAMYRCASSLNPGSTDTQYFGPGTRLTVL.

V is TRBV15 and J is TRBJ2-5, with TRBD2 identical over 8 bases. The J segment lost 7 bases and the V segment lost 3 bases, leaving 13 bases of the junction unmatched. The CDR3 has 16 residues. Germline CDR1 and CDR2: LNHNV and YYDKDF (reference sequence). CDR3 in DNA: TGTGCCACCAGCAGTTCTACTAGCGGCTCACAGTCGACCCAGTACTTC. Translation gives CATSSSTSGSQSTQYF. The entire variable domain, with the rest obtained from reference TRBV15 and TRBJ2-5, is as follows: DAMVIQNPRYQVTQFGKPVTLSCSQTLNHNVMYWYQQKSSQAPKLLFHYYDKDFNNEADTPDNFQSRRPNTSFCFLDIRSPGLGDTAMYLCATSSSTSGSQSTQYFGPGTRLLVL.

This clonotype occurred a few times. This sequence joins TRBV7-2 and TRBJ1-2; 7 nucleotides line up with TRBD1. The ends lost 5 bases at V and 8 bases at J; junction bases unmatched: 8. This CDR3 is 13 amino acids long. Germline lookup yields CDR1 SGHTA and CDR2 FQGNSA. Written as DNA, the CDR3 is TGTGCCAGCAGCCAGGGACAGATCCCCGGCTACACCTTC. Encoded protein: CASSQGQIPGYTF.

The chain joins TRBV11-2 to TRBJ1-1, with D perhaps TRBD1 (5 bases). Germline V gene data show CDR1 as SGHAT and CDR2 as FQNNGV. The CDR3 spans 12 residues. CDR3 amino acids: CATSREGNEAFF. CDR3 DNA sequence: TGTGCTACCAGCAGGGAGGGAAATGAAGCTTTCTTT.

In this sample, this clonotype turned up many times. V usage is TRBV29-1 and J usage is TRBJ2-3; TRBD1 matches at 10 bases. This CDR3 is built from 18 residues. The germline V gene encodes CDR1 SQVTM and CDR2 ANQGSEA. The ends lost 3 bases at V and 5 bases at J; junction bases unmatched: 17. The CDR3 DNA follows: TGCAGCGTTGAGACTTGGGACAGGGGACTCCTAGCACAAGATACGCAGTATTTT. Its translation is CSVETWDRGLLAQDTQYF.

This clonotype was detected only a few times. The chain links TRBV7-8 to TRBJ2-7, with TRBD1 identical over 7 bases. In germline, CDR1 is SGHVS, CDR2 FQNEAQ. The CDR3 loop spans 13 amino acids. Trimming took 5 bases from V and 3 from J; bases not matched to a gene: 4. The CDR3 DNA is TGTGCCAGCAGCGCAAGGACAGGCTACGAGCAGTACGTC. Translated, it gives CASSARTGYEQYV.

The table lists this clonotype with a few counts. This chain links TRBV30 with TRBJ2-3; 12 bases align to TRBD2. The CDR3 covers 14 residues. V shed 4 bases, J shed 8 bases, and the junction held 7 bases outside the gene matches. The germline V gene encodes CDR1 GTSNPN and CDR2 SVGIG (reference sequence). This CDR3 is CAWTLAGGPGTQYF. CDR3 bases: TGTGCCTGGACTCTAGCGGGGGGGCCTGGTACGCAGTATTTT.

The V gene is TRBV12-3 or TRBV12-4, the J gene TRBJ1-5; 7 bases are a match to TRBD1. V gave up 5 bases and J gave up 7 bases; unmatched junction bases: 5. CDR3 length: 13 amino acids. The CDR3 DNA reads as TGTGCCAGCAGTCCTCAGACAGGGCAGCCCCAGCATTTT. This translates into CASSPQTGQPQHF.

This clonotype was observed many times. The V call is TRBV5-1, the J call TRBJ2-1; TRBD2 matches at 12 bases. Germline CDR1 reads SGHRS; CDR2 reads YFSETQ. This CDR3 has 15 amino acids. Unmatched junction bases numbered 3, after V lost 4 bases and J lost 4 bases. The CDR3 region is CASSPSGGAYNEQFF. CDR3 coding DNA: TGCGCCAGCAGCCCTAGCGGGGGGGCATACAATGAGCAGTTCTTC.

Only a few counts were recorded for this clonotype. The chain couples TRBV12-3 or TRBV12-4 to TRBJ2-3, with TRBD2 matching over 9 bases. The CDR3 extends over 14 amino acids. The ends lost 6 bases at V and 4 bases at J; junction bases unmatched: 5. The CDR3 sequence: CASRRGGGADTQYF. CDR3 in DNA: TGTGCCAGCAGGAGAGGCGGGGGGGCAGATACGCAGTATTTT.

The chain recombines TRBV30 with TRBJ1-1; D gene uncertain. Germline-derived CDR1 and CDR2 are GTSNPN and SVGIG (reference sequence). Trimming left V 2 bases short and J 4 bases short, with 14 bases between. This CDR3 has 14 residues. CDR3 coding DNA: TGTGCCTGGAGTTGGGAGTCCCTGGTCACTGAAGCTTTCTTT. Its protein is CAWSWESLVTEAFF.

This clonotype was seen more than once but under ten times. V usage is TRBV5-1 and J usage is TRBJ2-3, with D perhaps TRBD1 (6 bases). Trimming removed 1 base at V and 2 bases at J, with 8 bases between. The CDR3 extends over 14 amino acids. Germline V lookup: CDR1 SGHRS, CDR2 YFSETQ. Written as DNA, the CDR3 is TGCGCCAGCAGCTTGTACAGGGCCACAGATACGCAGTATTTT. Protein: CASSLYRATDTQYF.

This clonotype was seen a few times. The chain employs TRBV6-1 and TRBJ1-2; tentative D call: TRBD1 (6 bases). Germline V lookup: CDR1 MNHNS, CDR2 SASEGT. V lost 6 bases and J lost 2, with 16 bases in between. The CDR3 contains 15 residues. This CDR3 reads CASSAPPQGNYGYTF. The CDR3 bases are TGTGCCAGCAGCGCTCCGCCACAGGGAAACTATGGCTACACCTTC.

CDR3 loop: CASRKAGLARQETQYF. The CDR3, as DNA: TGTGCCAGCCGGAAGGCGGGACTAGCTCGCCAAGAGACCCAGTACTTC. The chain links TRBV27 to TRBJ2-5, with 9 bases lining up with TRBD2. V trimming: 8 bases; J trimming: 1 base; junction bases outside the gene matches: 11. The germline V gene has CDR1 MNHEY and CDR2 SMNVEV (reference sequence). The CDR3 sequence is 16 residues long.

The rearrangement uses TRBV7-2 and TRBJ2-2, with D possibly being TRBD2 (5 bases). The CDR3 has 14 amino acids. Germline CDR1 SGHTA, CDR2 FQGNSA. V was clipped by 7 bases and J by 6 bases, with 15 bases between them. For the CDR3, the DNA is TGTGCCAGCACCTCCACTCGAGGGTCCGGGGAGCTGTTTTTT. Its protein is CASTSTRGSGELFF. Using reference TRBV7-2 and TRBJ2-2 for the parts outside the CDR3, the full variable domain is GAGVSQSPSNKVTEKGKDVELRCDPISGHTALYWYRQSLGQGLEFLIYFQGNSAPDKSGLPSDRFSAERTGGSVSTLTIQRTQQEDSAVYLCASTSTRGSGELFFGEGSRLTVL.